This note documents a single T cell receptor (beta chain) sequence. The sample originates from a study of human T cells and chemical hapten exposure. In TCRdb, the RACE reads were re-called with MiXCR into one record per CDR3 protein. The sample shows under 200,000 distinct CDR3 sequences, 25% to 35% of them seen only once. Time point specified: pre-sensitization, week 0. As for treatment: therapeutic diphenylcyclopropenone sensitization with weekly scalp DPC. This sample comprised whole blood, obtained in connection with sensitization to the hapten diphenylcyclopropenone (DPC). This sequence originates from a woman in her 30s with alopecia areata. Some clones in this sample may be carry-over from other donors' samples.

CDR3 sequence: CSARGSGGWYEQYF. The CDR3, as DNA: TGCAGTGCTAGGGGGTCAGGGGGCTGGTACGAGCAGTACTTC. The chain has TRBV20-1 and TRBJ2-7; 8 nucleotides agree with TRBD1. The V gene end was trimmed by 3 bases and the J gene end by 4 bases; junction bases not matched to a gene: 8. CDR1 is DFQATT and CDR2 is SNEGSKA in the germline V gene (reference sequence). The CDR3 has 14 residues.